Below are 8 T cell receptor beta chains sequenced from a single sample in a study of blood T cell repertoires in COVID-19. Profiling relied on immunoSEQ multiplex PCR, and the TCRdb table lists in-frame clones only, not all of them. The table records a few hundred thousand clones, 70% to 90% of them present only once. The sample consisted of PBMCs or T cells enriched from blood (not recorded which). These receptors originate from a woman aged 18-29 years who had been exposed to COVID-19.

The chain is built from TRBV15 and TRBJ2-2; 8 bases align to TRBD1. The CDR3 covers 13 residues. The germline gives CDR1 LNHNV, CDR2 YYDKDF (reference sequence). V was clipped by 9 bases and J by 7 bases; unmatched bases: 7. The chain's CDR3 is CATSGQGGGELFF. In nucleotides, the CDR3 is TGTGCCACGTCCGGACAGGGAGGCGGGGAGCTGTTTTTT.

CDR3: CASGMGHLEETQYF. CDR3 coding DNA: TGTGCCAGCGGAATGGGACACCTGGAGGAGACCCAGTACTTC. The rearrangement uses TRBV7-9 and TRBJ2-5, with a possible D match to TRBD1 (6 bases). Germline V CDR1 and CDR2: SEHNR, FQNEAQ (reference sequence). CDR3 size: 14 residues. Trimming shortened V by 8 bases and J by 5 bases, and 18 bases separated the two germline ends.

This chain connects TRBV4-1 to TRBJ1-2; 7 nucleotides match TRBD1. Germline V lookup: CDR1 MGHRA, CDR2 YSYEKL. The CDR3 totals 15 residues. V trimming: 5 bases; J trimming: 7 bases; junction bases outside the gene matches: 13. The chain's CDR3 is CASSEPRQGHGGYTF. Written as DNA, the CDR3 is TGCGCCAGCAGCGAGCCCCGACAGGGACATGGTGGCTACACCTTC.

The rearrangement joins TRBV18 to TRBJ1-5; 7 bases line up with TRBD1. This CDR3 has 15 residues. Losses at the gene ends were 4 bases for V and 6 bases for J; bases not matched to a gene: 9. The germline V gene has CDR1 KGHSH and CDR2 LQKENI. The CDR3 sequence: CASSLPGQRSQPQHF. CDR3 nucleotide sequence: TGTGCCAGCTCACTACCGGGACAGAGAAGTCAGCCCCAGCATTTT.

This clone was recorded only once. The rearrangement links TRBV19 to TRBJ2-1; 7 nucleotides line up with TRBD2. The J segment lost 5 bases and the V segment lost 2 bases, leaving 9 bases of the junction unmatched. The CDR3 spans 16 residues. The germline gives CDR1 LNHDA, CDR2 SQIVND (reference sequence). Here the CDR3 reads CASSIRSTSRDNEQFF. Written as DNA, the CDR3 is TGTGCCAGTAGTATAAGGTCGACTAGCCGTGACAATGAGCAGTTCTTC.

The chain links TRBV10-2 to TRBJ1-1, with TRBD1 matching over 7 bases. CDR1 is WSHSY, CDR2 SAAADI, per germline. The CDR3 loop spans 14 amino acids. The trim removed 11 bases at V and 0 bases at J, leaving 9 bases unmatched. This CDR3 reads CAARTGEMNTEAFF. CDR3 in DNA: TGCGCCGCCCGGACAGGTGAAATGAACACTGAAGCTTTCTTT.

The chain combines TRBV14 with TRBJ2-3; tentative D call: TRBD2 (5 bases). V was clipped by 0 bases and J by 13 bases, with 17 bases between them. Looked up from germline, CDR1 is SGHDN and CDR2 is FVKESK. There are 14 residues in the CDR3. CDR3 DNA: TGTGCCAGCAGCCAAGAGATAGGACGGGAAGCGAAGTATTTT. Protein: CASSQEIGREAKYF.

J is TRBJ1-1 and V is TRBV7-6, with 9 bases lining up with TRBD1. The CDR3 sequence is 17 residues long. Germline assignment: CDR1 SGHVS and CDR2 FNYEAQ. The V and J ends lost 5 bases and 3 bases, in that order; junction bases with no gene match: 13. CDR3 coding DNA: TGTGCCAGCAGCCATGGATCACTGAGGGACAGGGACACTGAAGCTTTCTTT. Encoded protein: CASSHGSLRDRDTEAFF.